Reported below is one T cell receptor (beta chain). The data stem from a study of T-cell reconstitution after alpha-beta-depleted transplantation in children. Trimming pared 6 bases from V and 9 bases from J, leaving 8 bases between. The CDR3 is made up of 11 amino acids. Unique molecular identifiers were incorporated into the prepared TCRbeta library. One entry per CDR3 protein results from TCRdb running MiXCR on the PCR reads. This table has some 590,000 distinct CDR3 sequences, 10% appearing once. Sequenced here: PBMCs from the stem cell graft donor, sampled from the stem cell graft. The chain has TRBV12-3 or TRBV12-4 and TRBJ2-2; D gene ambiguous. The sequence was obtained from a human donor who donated a stem cell graft to a child with acute myeloid leukemia. CDR3 in amino acids: CASSPAWELFF. Here the CDR3 DNA reads TGTGCCAGCAGCCCGGCCTGGGAGCTGTTTTTT.